This TCR beta chain was identified during a study of radiation and T cells in renal cell carcinoma. Profiling relied on immunoSEQ multiplex PCR, and the TCRdb table lists in-frame clones only, not all of them. The table shows about 59,000 clones, with just under 80% occurring only once. In germline, CDR1 is SNHLY, CDR2 FYNNEI. The CDR3 has 14 residues. V was pared by 6 bases and J by 2 bases, with 7 bases of the junction left unmatched. The time point: baseline pretreatment blood. Treatment indicated: 15 Gy SBRT to primary tumor, nephrectomy 4 weeks later. The genes are TRBV2 and TRBJ2-7, with 7 bases lining up with TRBD1. This sequence was found in a man aged 60 to 75 with renal cell carcinoma. The material was blood, obtained from a patient whose treatment included radiotherapy and nephrectomy. The CDR3 region is CASSRDSNTYEQYF. The CDR3 DNA is TGTGCCAGCAGCCGGGACAGTAATACCTACGAGCAGTACTTC.